At least ten counts were recorded for the clone carrying this T cell receptor (beta chain). Antigen specificity is unknown. RNA transcripts yielded amplified TCR beta CDR3 regions. RT-PCR in the first round (using the HTBI primer set) targeted the TCR CDR3. TCRdb reanalysed the multiplex PCR reads using MiXCR and keeps one entry per CDR3 protein. The table records about 560,000 distinct CDR3 sequences, approximately 15% of them present only once. Trimming took 5 bases from V and 7 from J, leaving 14 bases between them. The CDR3 is made up of 14 amino acids. Germline V gene sequence: CDR1 KGHSH, CDR2 LQKENI. In patients aged 18 to 65, hyperthyroidism was newly diagnosed, with duration under 2 months. Criteria for exclusion of patients were uncontrolled infection, other autoimmune disease, pregnancy or lactation. This specimen belongs to a study of T cells in Graves' hyperthyroidism and ophthalmopathy. Study-wide results and limits: Most thyroid-expanded clonotypes above 0.001 were also found in blood.

The V call is TRBV18, the J call TRBJ2-2; tentative D call: TRBD1 (5 bases). Sequencing was performed on blood. The receptor comes from a woman under 30 with Graves' hyperthyroidism. The CDR3 sequence is CASSSQGMRGELFF. Here the CDR3 DNA reads TGTGCCAGCTCATCCCAGGGTATGCGCGGGGAGCTGTTTTTT.